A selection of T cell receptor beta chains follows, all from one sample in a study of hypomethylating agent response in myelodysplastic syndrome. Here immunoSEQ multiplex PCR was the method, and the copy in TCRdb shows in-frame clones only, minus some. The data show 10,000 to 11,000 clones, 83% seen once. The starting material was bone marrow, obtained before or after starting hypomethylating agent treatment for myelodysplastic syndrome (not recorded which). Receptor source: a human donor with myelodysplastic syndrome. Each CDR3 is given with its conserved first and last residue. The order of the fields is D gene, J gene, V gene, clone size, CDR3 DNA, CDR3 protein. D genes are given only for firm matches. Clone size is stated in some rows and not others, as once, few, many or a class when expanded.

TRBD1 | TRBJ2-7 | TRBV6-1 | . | TGTGCCAGCAGGTTGGACAGGGGACCTCGCTACGAGCAGTACTTC | CASRLDRGPRYEQYF
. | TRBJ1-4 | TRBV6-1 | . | TGTGCCAGCAGTGGCGTATTTCCTAATGAAAAACTGTTTTTT | CASSGVFPNEKLFF
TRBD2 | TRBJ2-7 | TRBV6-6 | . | TGTGCCAGCAGTTACTCCCCGGGAGGTTGGCAGTACTTC | CASSYSPGGWQYF
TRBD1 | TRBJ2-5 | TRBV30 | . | TGTGCCTGGGAACAGGGGTTGGAGACCCAGTACTTC | CAWEQGLETQYF
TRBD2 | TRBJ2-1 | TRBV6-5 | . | TGTGCCAGCAGTCGTAGCGGGGGCGAAGAGCAGTTCTTC | CASSRSGGEEQFF
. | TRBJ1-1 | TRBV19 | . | TGTGCCACCTTCATGAACACTGAAGCTTTCTTT | CATFMNTEAFF
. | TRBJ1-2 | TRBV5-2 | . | TGTGCCAGCAATCAACGAAAGACCTATGGCTACACCTTC | CASNQRKTYGYTF
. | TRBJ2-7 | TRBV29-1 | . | TGCAGCGTTGAAGAGAGCCACGAGCAGTACTTC | CSVEESHEQYF
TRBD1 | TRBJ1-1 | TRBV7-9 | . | TGTGCCAGCAGCTCAGGGGGAACTGAAGCTTTCTTT | CASSSGGTEAFF
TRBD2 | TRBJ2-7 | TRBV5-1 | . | TGCGCCAGCAGCTTGGTGGCTAGCGGGACCCTGGAGCAGTACTTC | CASSLVASGTLEQYF
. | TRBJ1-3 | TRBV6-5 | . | TGTGCCAGCAGTTACCGTGTCCTCCCTCTCACCATATATTTT | CASSYRVLPLTIYF
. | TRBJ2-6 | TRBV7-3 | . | TGTGCCAGCAGCCCTACAGCGTCTGGGGCCAACGTCCTGACTTTC | CASSPTASGANVLTF
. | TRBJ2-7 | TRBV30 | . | TGTGCCTGGAGTAAGAACTACGAGCAGTACTTC | CAWSKNYEQYF
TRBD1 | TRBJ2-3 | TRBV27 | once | TGTGCCAGCAGTTACAGGGGACGTACCACAGATACGCAGTATTTT | CASSYRGRTTDTQYF
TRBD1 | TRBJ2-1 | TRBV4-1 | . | TGCGCCAGCAGCCAGGGACAGGCCTACAATGAGCAGTTCTTC | CASSQGQAYNEQFF
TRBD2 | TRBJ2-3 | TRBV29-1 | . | TGCAGCGTTGAAGAGCTAGCGGTGGCGCCGGGTACGCAGTATTTT | CSVEELAVAPGTQYF
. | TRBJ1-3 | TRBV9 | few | TGTGCCAGCAGCGTAGTCGGCGGGACTGGAAACACCATATATTTT | CASSVVGGTGNTIYF
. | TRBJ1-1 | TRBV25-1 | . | TGTGCCAGCAAATCGGGGACTGAAGCTTTCTTT | CASKSGTEAFF
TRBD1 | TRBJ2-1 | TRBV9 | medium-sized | TGTGCCAGCAACGGGACAGGGGCGGATTTTTTTACGGATGAGCAGTTCTTC | CASNGTGADFFTDEQFF
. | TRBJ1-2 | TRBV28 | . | TGTGCCAGCAGGGACGGGCCTAACTATGGCTACACCTTC | CASRDGPNYGYTF
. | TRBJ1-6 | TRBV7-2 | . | TGTGCCAGCAGCCCCCAGGGAGGGAGGTCACCCCTCCACTTT | CASSPQGGRSPLHF
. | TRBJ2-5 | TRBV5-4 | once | TGTGCCAGCAGCCCCAATACGTTACGCGGGGCGTACCAAGAGACCCAGTACTTC | CASSPNTLRGAYQETQYF
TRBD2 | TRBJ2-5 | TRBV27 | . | TGTGCCAGCAGTCTAGCGGGGGCGACCCAAGAGACCCAGTACTTC | CASSLAGATQETQYF
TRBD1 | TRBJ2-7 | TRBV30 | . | TGTGCCTGGAGTGAATTACTAGGACAGGGAATGAGTGAGCAGTACTTC | CAWSELLGQGMSEQYF
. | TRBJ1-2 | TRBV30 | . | TGTGCCTGGGGACGACAGCGGGGAGATGGCTACACCTTC | CAWGRQRGDGYTF
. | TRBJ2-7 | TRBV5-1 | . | TGCGCCAGCAGCCCCCGGGCAGGGGAAAGAGACGAGCAGTACTTC | CASSPRAGERDEQYF
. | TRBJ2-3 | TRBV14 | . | TGTGCCAGCAGCCAAGATTACACGGGCCTAACAGATACGCAGTATTTT | CASSQDYTGLTDTQYF
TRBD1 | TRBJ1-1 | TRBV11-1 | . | TGTGCCAGCAGCGCCGGGACAGGGTCTGAAGCTTTCTTT | CASSAGTGSEAFF